This T cell receptor (beta chain) appears in the sequencing data of a study of beta chain features in type 1 diabetes. As for the study in general: Patients were similar to healthy donors in age and gender (as well as in cell yields).

The entirety of the isolated RNA underwent reverse transcription, so expressed TCRB transcripts were sequenced. Some clones are missing from TCRdb's copy, which holds only in-frame ones; the method was immunoSEQ multiplex PCR. This sample has some 180,000 clones, with around an eighth found just once. Whole-study results and caveats: The study notes PCR might favor shorter templates equally in patients and controls. VDJ junctions in type 1 diabetes patients carried more deletions and fewer insertions.

This clone occurred a few times. No antigen is known for it. This TCR was recovered from a woman younger than 35 in good health. Material: central memory CD4+ T cells from blood.

CDR3 sequence: CASSLGQGNGYTF. The CDR3 nucleotides read TGCGCCAGCAGCTTGGGACAGGGAAATGGCTACACCTTC. The chain carries TRBV5-1 and TRBJ1-2; TRBD1 matches 7 bases. Germline CDR1 SGHRS, CDR2 YFSETQ. The CDR3 covers 13 residues. The V gene end was trimmed by 0 bases and the J gene end by 6 bases; junction bases not matched to a gene: 2. The variable domain in full, with the rest retrieved from reference TRBV5-1 and TRBJ1-2, is KAGVTQTPRYLIKTRGQQVTLSCSPISGHRSVSWYQQTPGQGLQFLFEYFSETQRNKGNFPGRFSGRQFSNSRSEMNVSTLELGDSALYLCASSLGQGNGYTFGSGTRLTVV.